The TCR beta chain under discussion was sequenced for a study of OX40 agonist ivuxolimab in advanced cancers. Study details: Patients were dosed intravenously with ivuxolimab at 0.01 to 10 mg/kg every 2 weeks. A mean age of around 66 years, range about 20 to 85, was recorded, and about 83% were male.

As for this clone: What it binds is not known.

The table came from immunoSEQ multiplex PCR; TCRdb's copy has only in-frame clones and leaves some out. The table has some 80,000 clones, approximately 85% seen once. In germline, CDR1 is SGDLS, CDR2 YYNGEE. CDR3 length: 15 residues. The germline V and J ends were trimmed by 4 bases and 7 bases, with 17 bases remaining between them. The study's findings and limits: CD8+ T cells (on average) carried more expanded clones than CD4+ T cells. Expanded peripheral T cell antigen specificity was not determined.

The V call is TRBV9, the J call TRBJ1-4; perhaps TRBD1 as D (5 bases). This TCR derives from an adult with an advanced solid tumor such as melanoma, head and neck, liver or kidney cancer. Sample: CD4+ or CD8+ T cells sorted from blood, taken in a trial of the OX40 agonist ivuxolimab. CDR3 coding DNA: TGTGCCAGCAGCAGGGGATTTAGCGGTGGTGAAAAACTGTTTTTT. Its protein product is CASSRGFSGGEKLFF.